The 11 T cell receptor beta chains given below trace back to one sample, sequenced in a study of T cells of healthy individuals. One entry per CDR3 protein, called by TCRdb with MiXCR from the 5' RACE reads. The table includes some 82,000 distinct CDR3 sequences, more than 5% detected once. The receptors were sampled from a female donor in good health.

This clonotype was detected ten times or more. This rearrangement joins TRBV15 to TRBJ2-1; possibly TRBD1 or TRBD2 for D (5 bases each). The CDR3 spans 18 residues. V lost 1 base to trimming and J lost 0 bases, with 16 bases between them. Per germline, CDR1 LNHNV and CDR2 YYDKDF (reference sequence). CDR3 in DNA: TGTGCCACCAGCAGAGCTACTCTATGGGGGAGCTCCTACAATGAGCAGTTCTTC. It translates to CATSRATLWGSSYNEQFF.

This clonotype was observed many times. The V call is TRBV3-1, the J call TRBJ1-1, with D perhaps matching TRBD1 (6 bases). This CDR3 contains 13 residues. Trimming cost V 9 bases and J 3 bases, with 14 bases left between them. Looked up from germline, CDR1 is LGHDT and CDR2 is YNNKEL (reference sequence). In DNA, the CDR3 is TGTGCCAGTCAATGGGGGGCGGACACTGAAGCTTTCTTT. This translates into CASQWGADTEAFF.

This clonotype has a handful of counts. V gene TRBV5-5 combines with J gene TRBJ2-4; unclear D gene. CDR1 SGHKS and CDR2 YYEKEE come from the germline V gene (reference sequence). The CDR3 covers 13 residues. The V end was cut by 1 base, the J end by 0 bases, with 2 bases between. In DNA form, the CDR3 reads TGTGCCAGCAGCTTGCTAGCCAAAAACATTCAGTACTTC. Translation gives CASSLLAKNIQYF.

This clonotype has more than one count but fewer than ten. The gene calls are TRBV27 and TRBJ1-5, with D possibly being TRBD1 (6 bases). CDR1 and CDR2 (germline): MNHEY, SMNVEV (reference sequence). V gave up 2 bases and J gave up 7 bases, with 18 bases separating them. The length of the CDR3 is 16 residues. CDR3 in amino acids: CASSLRSAGVGQPQHF. In DNA, the CDR3 is TGTGCCAGCAGTTTAAGATCAGCAGGGGTAGGGCAGCCCCAGCATTTT.

The table lists this clonotype with many counts. The J gene is TRBJ2-1, the V gene TRBV29-1; 9 bases map to TRBD2. The CDR3 runs to 19 residues. CDR1 and CDR2 from the germline V gene are SQVTM and ANQGSEA. The junction had 12 bases not matched to a gene; V was cut back by 0 bases and J by 0 bases. The CDR3 sequence is CSVEDRGLAGRSSYNEQFF. The CDR3 bases are TGCAGCGTTGAAGATCGAGGTCTAGCGGGACGGAGCTCCTACAATGAGCAGTTCTTC.

This clonotype was recorded at least ten times. This chain uses TRBV29-1 with TRBJ2-7; possibly TRBD2 for D (5 bases). The length of the CDR3 is 14 residues. Germline V gene sequence: CDR1 SQVTM, CDR2 ANQGSEA. V lost 3 bases, J lost 0 bases, and 12 bases lay in between. The CDR3 is CSVEGDRDSYEQYF. The CDR3 DNA sequence: TGCAGCGTTGAGGGAGACCGAGACTCCTACGAGCAGTACTTC.

The rearrangement joins TRBV7-9 to TRBJ2-7; weak D call: TRBD1 (6 bases). The germline V gene encodes CDR1 SEHNR and CDR2 FQNEAQ (reference sequence). CDR3 length: 14 amino acids. V was pared by 1 base and J by 4 bases, with 11 bases between. The CDR3 DNA follows: TGTGCCAGCAGCTTAGTGGACAGAAGATACGAGCAGTACTTC. This encodes CASSLVDRRYEQYF.

This clonotype appeared many times. This sequence joins TRBV7-9 and TRBJ2-4; D is uncertain. V lost 1 base, J lost 6 bases, and 4 bases lay in between. Germline lookup yields CDR1 SEHNR and CDR2 FQNEAQ (reference sequence). This CDR3 has 12 residues. The CDR3 here is CASSLETNIQYF. As DNA, the CDR3 is TGTGCCAGCAGCTTAGAAACAAACATTCAGTACTTC. Complete variable domain (other parts from reference TRBV7-9 and TRBJ2-4): DTGVSQNPRHKITKRGQNVTFRCDPISEHNRLYWYRQTLGQGPEFLTYFQNEAQLEKSRLLSDRFSAERPKGSFSTLEIQRTEQGDSAMYLCASSLETNIQYFGAGTRLSVL.

This clonotype occurred many times. Here the CDR3 reads CASSPQGGQGVSYGYTF. In nucleotides, the CDR3 is TGTGCCAGCAGCCCCCAGGGGGGGCAGGGCGTTTCCTATGGCTACACCTTC. V usage is TRBV7-9 and J usage is TRBJ1-2, with 7 bases lining up with TRBD1. Germline V lookup: CDR1 SEHNR, CDR2 FQNEAQ (reference sequence). V lost 5 bases to trimming and J lost 4 bases; unmatched junction nucleotides: 16. This CDR3 is 17 amino acids long.

This clonotype has at least ten counts. The rearrangement joins TRBV6-1 to TRBJ2-7, with a possible D match to TRBD1 (5 bases). The CDR3 length is 14 residues. Germline CDR1 is MNHNS and CDR2 is SASEGT. Trimming took 4 bases from V and 1 from J, leaving 11 bases between them. The CDR3 DNA is TGTGCCAGCAGTGCCCCGACAGAGTCCTACGAGCAGTACTTC. Its protein is CASSAPTESYEQYF.

This clonotype was counted at least ten times. The chain employs TRBV5-1 and TRBJ2-5; 7 nucleotides agree with TRBD2. Germline V lookup: CDR1 SGHRS, CDR2 YFSETQ. Germline trimming cut 5 bases from V and 4 bases from J; bases unmatched to any gene: 11. This CDR3 contains 15 residues. The CDR3 sequence is CASRPSAGVPETQYF. CDR3 coding DNA: TGCGCCAGCAGACCATCGGCGGGAGTCCCAGAGACCCAGTACTTC.